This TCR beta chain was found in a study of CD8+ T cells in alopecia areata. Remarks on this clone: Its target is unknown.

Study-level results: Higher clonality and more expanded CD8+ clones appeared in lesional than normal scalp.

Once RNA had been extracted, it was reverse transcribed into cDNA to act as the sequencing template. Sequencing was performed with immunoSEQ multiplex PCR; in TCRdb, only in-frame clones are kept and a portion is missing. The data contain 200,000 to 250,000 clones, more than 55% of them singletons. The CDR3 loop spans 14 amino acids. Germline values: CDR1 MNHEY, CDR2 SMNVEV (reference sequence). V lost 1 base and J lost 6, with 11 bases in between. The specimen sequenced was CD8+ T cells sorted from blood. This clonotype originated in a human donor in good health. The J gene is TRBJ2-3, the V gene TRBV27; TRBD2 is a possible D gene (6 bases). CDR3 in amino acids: CASSLLSREDTQYF. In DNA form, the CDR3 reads TGTGCCAGCAGTTTATTAAGTCGGGAGGATACGCAGTATTTT.